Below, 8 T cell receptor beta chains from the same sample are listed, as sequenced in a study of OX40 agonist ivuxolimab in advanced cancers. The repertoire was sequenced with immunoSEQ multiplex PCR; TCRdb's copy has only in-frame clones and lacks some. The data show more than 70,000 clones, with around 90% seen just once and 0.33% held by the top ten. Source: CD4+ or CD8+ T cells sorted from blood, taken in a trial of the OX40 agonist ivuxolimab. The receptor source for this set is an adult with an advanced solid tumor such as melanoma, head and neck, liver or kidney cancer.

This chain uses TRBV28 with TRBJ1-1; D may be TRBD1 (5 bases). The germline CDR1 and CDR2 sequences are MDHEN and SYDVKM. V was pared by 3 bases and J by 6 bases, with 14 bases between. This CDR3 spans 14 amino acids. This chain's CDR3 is CASSFPRQIAEAFF. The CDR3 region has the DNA TGTGCCAGCAGTTTTCCCCGACAGATCGCTGAAGCTTTCTTT.

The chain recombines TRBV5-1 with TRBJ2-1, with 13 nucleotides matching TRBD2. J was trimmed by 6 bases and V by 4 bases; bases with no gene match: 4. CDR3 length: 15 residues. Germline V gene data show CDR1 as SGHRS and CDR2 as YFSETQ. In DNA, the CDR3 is TGCGCCAGCAGCCTGGGACTAGCGGGGATCAATGAGCAGTTCTTC. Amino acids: CASSLGLAGINEQFF.

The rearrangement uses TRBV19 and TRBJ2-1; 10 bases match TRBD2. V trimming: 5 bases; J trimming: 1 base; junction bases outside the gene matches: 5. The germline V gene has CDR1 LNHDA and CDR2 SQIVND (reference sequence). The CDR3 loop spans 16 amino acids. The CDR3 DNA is TGTGCCAGTAGTGACTTAGCGGGAGGATCCTACAATGAGCAGTTCTTC. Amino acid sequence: CASSDLAGGSYNEQFF.

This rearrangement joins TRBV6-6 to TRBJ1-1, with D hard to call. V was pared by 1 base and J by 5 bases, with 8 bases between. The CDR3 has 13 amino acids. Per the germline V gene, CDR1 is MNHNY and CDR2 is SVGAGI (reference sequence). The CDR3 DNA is TGTGCCAGCAGTTACTTCTCTGGTACTGAAGCTTTCTTT. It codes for CASSYFSGTEAFF.

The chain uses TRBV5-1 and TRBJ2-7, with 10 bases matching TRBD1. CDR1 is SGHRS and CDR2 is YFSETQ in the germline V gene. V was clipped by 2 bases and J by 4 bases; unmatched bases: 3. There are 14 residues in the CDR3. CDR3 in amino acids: CASSLDRGQYEQYF. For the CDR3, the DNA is TGCGCCAGCAGCTTAGACAGGGGGCAATACGAGCAGTACTTC.

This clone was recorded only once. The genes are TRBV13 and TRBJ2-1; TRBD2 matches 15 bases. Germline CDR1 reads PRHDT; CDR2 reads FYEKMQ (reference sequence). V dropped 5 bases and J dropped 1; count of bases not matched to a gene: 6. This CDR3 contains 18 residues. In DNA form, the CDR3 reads TGTGCCAGCAGCCTGCCCGGGACTAGCGGGAGGTCCTACAATGAGCAGTTCTTC. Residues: CASSLPGTSGRSYNEQFF.

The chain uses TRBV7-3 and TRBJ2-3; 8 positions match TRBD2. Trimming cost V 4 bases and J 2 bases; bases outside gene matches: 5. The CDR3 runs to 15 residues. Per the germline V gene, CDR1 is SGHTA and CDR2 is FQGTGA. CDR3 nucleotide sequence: TGTGCCAGCAGCTCGGGGACTAGTCACACAGATACGCAGTATTTT. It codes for CASSSGTSHTDTQYF.

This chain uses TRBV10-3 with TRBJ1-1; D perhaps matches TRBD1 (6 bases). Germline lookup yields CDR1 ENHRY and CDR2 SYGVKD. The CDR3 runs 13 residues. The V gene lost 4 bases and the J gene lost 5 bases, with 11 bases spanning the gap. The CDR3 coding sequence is TGTGCCATCAGTGTCGGGGGGCATACTGAAGCTTTCTTT. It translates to CAISVGGHTEAFF.